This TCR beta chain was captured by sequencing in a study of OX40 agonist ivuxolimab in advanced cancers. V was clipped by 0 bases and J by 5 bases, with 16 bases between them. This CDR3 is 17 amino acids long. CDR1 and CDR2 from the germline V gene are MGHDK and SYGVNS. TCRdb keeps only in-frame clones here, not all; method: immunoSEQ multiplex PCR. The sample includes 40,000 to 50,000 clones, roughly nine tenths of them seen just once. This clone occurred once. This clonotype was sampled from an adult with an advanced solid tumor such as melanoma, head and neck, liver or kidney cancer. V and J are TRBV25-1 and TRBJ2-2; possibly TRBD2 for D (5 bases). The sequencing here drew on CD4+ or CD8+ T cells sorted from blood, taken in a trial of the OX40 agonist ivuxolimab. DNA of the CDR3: TGTGCCAGCAGTGAATATAGGCCAGCGGACGGAACCGGGGAGCTGTTTTTT. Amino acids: CASSEYRPADGTGELFF.